These 13 T cell receptor beta chains came from one sample sequenced in a study of CD8+ T cells in alopecia areata. Treatment denoted: oral pan-JAK inhibitor, 5-10 mg twice daily. The sequencing template was cDNA reverse transcribed from extracted RNA. TCRdb keeps only in-frame clones here, not all; method: immunoSEQ multiplex PCR. The repertoire holds 160,000 or so clones, with about 71% as singletons. Sample: CD4+ T cells sorted from blood, taken at week 4, from a patient treated with tofacitinib. The receptors come from a human donor with alopecia areata.

J is TRBJ1-5 and V is TRBV30; 8 positions match TRBD1. Germline V gives CDR1 GTSNPN, CDR2 SVGIG (reference sequence). The trim removed 3 bases at V and 5 bases at J, leaving 6 bases unmatched. There are 14 residues in the CDR3. For the CDR3, the DNA is TGTGCCTGGAGGGACACAGGGGGACATCAGCCCCAGCATTTT. It specifies CAWRDTGGHQPQHF.

The chain joins TRBV30 to TRBJ1-5; 7 bases match TRBD1. Unmatched junction bases numbered 7, after V lost 1 base and J lost 4 bases. The germline V gene has CDR1 GTSNPN and CDR2 SVGIG (reference sequence). The CDR3 is 15 amino acids. For the CDR3, the DNA is TGTGCCTGGAGTGAGGGGGCAGCGCCTAATCAGCCCCAGCATTTT. This gives the protein CAWSEGAAPNQPQHF.

This clone was observed once. This chain links TRBV27 with TRBJ1-2; 9 bases are a match to TRBD1. J lost 5 bases, V lost 6 bases, and 1 base had no gene match. This CDR3 has 12 residues. CDR1 and CDR2 (germline): MNHEY, SMNVEV (reference sequence). CDR3 in amino acids: CASRGTGYGYTF. CDR3 in DNA: TGTGCCAGCAGGGGGACAGGGTATGGCTACACCTTC.

The chain has TRBV10-2 and TRBJ1-5, with a tentative D call TRBD1 (5 bases). CDR1 WSHSY and CDR2 SAAADI come from the germline V gene. The V and J ends lost 3 bases and 0 bases respectively, with 9 bases between them. CDR3 length equals 15 residues. CDR3 loop: CASSEGTPSNQPQHF. CDR3 coding DNA: TGCGCCAGCAGTGAAGGGACTCCTAGCAATCAGCCCCAGCATTTT.

The rearrangement joins TRBV30 to TRBJ1-5, with D tentatively TRBD1 (5 bases). Per the germline V gene, CDR1 is GTSNPN and CDR2 is SVGIG (reference sequence). Trimming cost V 4 bases and J 0 bases, with 13 bases left between them. The CDR3 consists of 15 residues. The CDR3 loop is CAWTRSGYSNQPQHF. CDR3 coding DNA: TGTGCCTGGACTCGCTCAGGGTATAGCAATCAGCCCCAGCATTTT.

Concerning this clone: The sample carries other DNA sequences with the same CDR3. The chain combines TRBV10-3 with TRBJ2-3; D remains unclear. There are 11 residues in the CDR3. V lost 4 bases, J lost 5 bases, and 4 bases lay in between. Germline V gene data show CDR1 as ENHRY and CDR2 as SYGVKD. CDR3 nucleotides: TGTGCCATCAGTGGCGGAGATACGCAGTATTTT. It encodes CAISGGDTQYF.

This chain links TRBV29-1 with TRBJ1-5; D remains ambiguous. CDR3 length equals 13 residues. V was shortened by 4 bases and J by 3 bases, with 10 bases between the two germline ends. Germline assignment: CDR1 SQVTM and CDR2 ANQGSEA. The CDR3 DNA reads as TGCAGCGTTGTGAAGGACTTCAATCAGCCCCAGCATTTT. Translation gives CSVVKDFNQPQHF.

The chain uses TRBV7-9 and TRBJ2-1; 13 bases map to TRBD2. The CDR3 is 14 residues long. Germline V gene sequence: CDR1 SEHNR, CDR2 FQNEAQ (reference sequence). The junction had 4 bases not matched to a gene; V was cut back by 1 base and J by 13 bases. CDR3 protein: CASSLVGLAGYQFF. In nucleotides, the CDR3 is TGTGCCAGCAGCTTAGTGGGACTAGCGGGGTACCAGTTCTTC.

In this sample, this clone turned up a few times. The CDR3 sequence: CASSEERQTQETQYF. In DNA form, the CDR3 reads TGCGCCAGCAGCGAAGAAAGGCAGACACAAGAGACCCAGTACTTC. V is TRBV5-1 and J is TRBJ2-5; D gene uncertain. Germline V gene sequence: CDR1 SGHRS, CDR2 YFSETQ. V was pared by 4 bases and J by 2 bases, with 15 bases between. The CDR3 spans 15 residues.

The chain recombines TRBV7-2 with TRBJ1-1; D is perhaps TRBD1 (6 bases). V dropped 3 bases and J dropped 5 bases, with 13 bases sitting between them. The CDR3 covers 14 residues. Per the germline V gene, CDR1 is SGHTA and CDR2 is FQGNSA. DNA of the CDR3: TGTGCCAGCAGCTTCGCAGGGGATCTGACTGAAGCTTTCTTT. Translating it yields CASSFAGDLTEAFF.

V and J are TRBV29-1 and TRBJ1-2, with D perhaps TRBD1 (5 bases). The CDR3 consists of 12 residues. Per the germline V gene, CDR1 is SQVTM and CDR2 is ANQGSEA. Deletions cut 7 bases from V and 4 bases from J, with 13 bases between. CDR3 region: CSASGGGYGYTF. The CDR3 nucleotides are TGCAGCGCCTCTGGCGGGGGCTATGGCTACACCTTC.

The chain joins TRBV10-2 to TRBJ2-7, with D perhaps being TRBD1 or TRBD2 (6 bases each). Trimming pared 4 bases from V and 3 bases from J, leaving 16 bases between. Germline values: CDR1 WSHSY, CDR2 SAAADI. CDR3 length: 15 amino acids. This CDR3 reads CASSVNGGGLYEQYF. CDR3 coding DNA: TGCGCCAGCAGTGTAAATGGAGGGGGGCTCTACGAGCAGTACTTC.

V usage is TRBV29-1 and J usage is TRBJ1-2; D remains ambiguous. CDR3 length: 12 residues. Per the germline V gene, CDR1 is SQVTM and CDR2 is ANQGSEA. Between the trimmed V and J ends, which lost 3 bases and 8 bases, there was a span of 13 bases. The CDR3 here is CSVDPRVLGYTF. The CDR3, as DNA: TGCAGCGTTGATCCCCGGGTGCTCGGCTACACCTTC.